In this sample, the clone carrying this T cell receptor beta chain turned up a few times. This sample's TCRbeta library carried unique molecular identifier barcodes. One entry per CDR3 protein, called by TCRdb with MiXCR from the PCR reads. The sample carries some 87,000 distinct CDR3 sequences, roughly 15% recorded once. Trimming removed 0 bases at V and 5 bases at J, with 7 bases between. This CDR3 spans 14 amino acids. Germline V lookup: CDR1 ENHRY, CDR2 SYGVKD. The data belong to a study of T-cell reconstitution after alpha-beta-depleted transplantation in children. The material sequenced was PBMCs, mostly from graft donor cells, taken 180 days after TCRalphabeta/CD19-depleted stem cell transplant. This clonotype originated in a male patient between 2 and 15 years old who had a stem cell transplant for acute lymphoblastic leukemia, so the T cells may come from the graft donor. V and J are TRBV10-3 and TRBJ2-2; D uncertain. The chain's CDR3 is CAISESWYTGELFF. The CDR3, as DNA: TGTGCCATCAGTGAGTCCTGGTATACCGGGGAGCTGTTTTTT.